These 28 T cell receptor beta chains came from one sample sequenced in a study of OX40 agonist ivuxolimab in advanced cancers. TCRdb keeps only in-frame clones here, not all; method: immunoSEQ multiplex PCR. The table has 100,000 to 150,000 clones, about 92% seen once; the top ten hold roughly 0.94%. This specimen consisted of CD4+ or CD8+ T cells sorted from blood, obtained in a trial of the OX40 agonist ivuxolimab. These receptors were taken from an adult with an advanced solid tumor such as melanoma, head and neck, liver or kidney cancer.

The chain employs TRBV9 and TRBJ2-5; D is possibly TRBD2 (7 bases). Trimming pared 3 bases from V and 5 bases from J, leaving 14 bases between. The CDR3 loop spans 14 amino acids. The germline V gene encodes CDR1 SGDLS and CDR2 YYNGEE. CDR3 bases: TGTGCCAGCAGCGGGGGGGGCCCGCGGGAGACCCAGTACTTC. Encoded protein: CASSGGGPRETQYF. Full variable domain (rest looked up from reference TRBV9 and TRBJ2-5): DSGVTQTPKHLITATGQRVTLRCSPRSGDLSVYWYQQSLDQGLQFLIQYYNGEERAKGNILERFSAQQFPDLHSELNLSSLELGDSALYFCASSGGGPRETQYFGPGTRLLVL.

This clone was seen a handful of times. This chain joins TRBV9 and TRBJ2-4; D is perhaps TRBD1 or TRBD2 (5 bases each). V lost 3 bases, J lost 0 bases, and 25 bases lay in between. CDR1 and CDR2 (germline): SGDLS, YYNGEE. This CDR3 spans 20 amino acids. The CDR3 nucleotides read TGTGCCAGCAGCGCTGAGGATGGGCTACGAGGGGTTCTAGCCAAAAACATTCAGTACTTC. This codes for CASSAEDGLRGVLAKNIQYF.

CDR3 bases: TGTGCCAGCAGTTACGGATCCGGTTACTCTGGAAACACCATATATTTT. Protein product: CASSYGSGYSGNTIYF. The chain has TRBV6-5 and TRBJ1-3; D uncertain. Germline V gene sequence: CDR1 MNHEY, CDR2 SVGAGI. The CDR3 is made up of 16 amino acids. Trimming left V 2 bases short and J 0 bases short, with 11 bases between.

The gene calls are TRBV7-9 and TRBJ1-2, with D perhaps matching TRBD1 (5 bases). Germline CDR1 is SEHNR and CDR2 is FQNEAQ (reference sequence). Between the trimmed V and J ends, which lost 2 bases and 2 bases, there was a span of 15 bases. The CDR3 is 16 residues long. The CDR3 DNA reads TGTGCCAGCAGCTTACGGGGGAAGGGGTCCAACTATGGCTACACCTTC. Amino acid sequence: CASSLRGKGSNYGYTF.

The CDR3 nucleotides read TGTGCCAGCTCAGGAATGAACGGTCCCTACGAGCAGTACTTC. Its protein product is CASSGMNGPYEQYF. V is TRBV18 and J is TRBJ2-7; no clear D gene. The CDR3 consists of 14 residues. V was trimmed by 5 bases and J by 2 bases, leaving 13 bases between them. Germline CDR1 is KGHSH and CDR2 is LQKENI.

The rearrangement uses TRBV7-6 and TRBJ1-2; a possible D gene is TRBD1 (6 bases). Germline V gene lookup returns CDR1 SGHVS and CDR2 FNYEAQ. Trimming removed 0 bases from V and 2 bases from J, with 10 bases in between. The CDR3 covers 15 residues. The CDR3 sequence is CASSLAATGNYGYTF. In DNA form, the CDR3 reads TGTGCCAGCAGCTTAGCGGCTACAGGGAACTATGGCTACACCTTC.

V is TRBV11-2 and J is TRBJ2-7; no clear D gene. The CDR3 is 12 amino acids. The germline V gene encodes CDR1 SGHAT and CDR2 FQNNGV. V was pared by 5 bases and J by 3 bases, with 8 bases between. CDR3 nucleotides: TGTGCCAGCAGCCAGACCCTCTACGAGCAGTACTTC. Protein sequence: CASSQTLYEQYF.

This sequence joins TRBV7-2 and TRBJ1-2; the D is unclear. This CDR3 region has 13 residues. The germline gives CDR1 SGHTA, CDR2 FQGNSA. The V gene lost 5 bases and the J gene lost 3 bases, with 10 bases spanning the gap. Here the CDR3 DNA reads TGTGCCAGCAGCCTGACAAGGTACTATGGCTACACCTTC. This encodes CASSLTRYYGYTF. Supplemented by reference TRBV7-2 and TRBJ1-2, the full variable domain reads GAGVSQSPSNKVTEKGKDVELRCDPISGHTALYWYRQSLGQGLEFLIYFQGNSAPDKSGLPSDRFSAERTGGSVSTLTIQRTQQEDSAVYLCASSLTRYYGYTFGSGTRLTVV.

The genes are TRBV5-1 and TRBJ1-3; tentatively, D is TRBD1 (5 bases). Deletions cut 0 bases from V and 0 bases from J, with 10 bases between. Germline CDR1 SGHRS, CDR2 YFSETQ. The CDR3 has 16 amino acids. CDR3: CASSLDRLVSGNTIYF. DNA for the CDR3: TGCGCCAGCAGCTTGGACAGGCTTGTCTCTGGAAACACCATATATTTT.

This sequence joins TRBV7-9 and TRBJ1-2; tentatively, D is TRBD1 (6 bases). This CDR3 is 12 amino acids long. V was pared by 1 base and J by 7 bases, with 7 bases between. Germline CDR1 is SEHNR and CDR2 is FQNEAQ (reference sequence). The CDR3 region is CASSLEGGGYTF. CDR3 coding DNA: TGTGCCAGCAGCTTAGAAGGGGGTGGCTACACCTTC.

In this sample, this clone turned up once. The chain joins TRBV10-2 to TRBJ1-1; TRBD1 matches 10 bases. Germline V gene data show CDR1 as WSHSY and CDR2 as SAAADI. Unmatched junction bases numbered 13, after V lost 7 bases and J lost 8 bases. CDR3 size: 15 residues. In DNA form, the CDR3 reads TGCGCCAGCACCGAGCGGGGACAGGGGCTGGGGGAAGCTTTCTTT. It specifies CASTERGQGLGEAFF.

This chain connects TRBV6-5 to TRBJ2-5, with 7 bases matching TRBD1. Germline V gives CDR1 MNHEY, CDR2 SVGAGI. V gave up 5 bases and J gave up 5 bases; unmatched junction bases: 2. The CDR3 has 12 amino acids. The CDR3 DNA reads TGTGCCAGCAGTGTCAGGGGGGAGACCCAGTACTTC. Encoded protein: CASSVRGETQYF.

The chain joins TRBV29-1 to TRBJ2-1; 13 nucleotides match TRBD2. Germline V CDR1 and CDR2: SQVTM, ANQGSEA. V lost 7 bases and J lost 9; bases outside the gene matches: 9. The CDR3 has 14 amino acids. The CDR3 nucleotides read TGCAGCGGGACCGGACTAGCGGGAGAAGGTGAGCAGTTCTTC. Translating it yields CSGTGLAGEGEQFF.

The genes are TRBV19 and TRBJ1-1; D uncertain. The ends were cut back, 7 bases at V and 4 bases at J, with 13 bases in the middle. The CDR3 loop spans 13 amino acids. CDR1 and CDR2 (germline): LNHDA, SQIVND (reference sequence). The CDR3 loop is CASKRVVGTEAFF. As DNA, the CDR3 is TGTGCCAGTAAACGAGTCGTGGGCACTGAAGCTTTCTTT.

The chain employs TRBV5-6 and TRBJ2-5, with 7 bases aligning to TRBD2. The CDR3 runs to 14 residues. The germline gives CDR1 SGHDT, CDR2 YYEEEE. J gave up 3 bases and V 0 bases, and 2 bases lay outside the gene matches. CDR3 protein: CASSLVLAEETQYF. As DNA, the CDR3 is TGTGCCAGCAGCTTGGTTCTAGCGGAAGAGACCCAGTACTTC.

V gene TRBV4-1 combines with J gene TRBJ2-3; TRBD1 matches at 8 bases. CDR1 MGHRA and CDR2 YSYEKL come from the germline V gene. The CDR3 length is 17 residues. J lost 4 bases, V lost 1 base, and 10 bases had no gene match. This CDR3 is CASSQGDLRGRADTQYF. The CDR3 DNA reads TGCGCCAGCAGCCAAGGGGATCTCAGGGGGCGAGCAGATACGCAGTATTTT.

This clone was recorded only once. The chain joins TRBV19 to TRBJ2-3, with 8 bases fitting TRBD2. J gave up 4 bases and V 7 bases, and 10 bases lay outside the gene matches. In germline, CDR1 is LNHDA, CDR2 SQIVND (reference sequence). This CDR3 is built from 15 residues. The CDR3 loop reads CASTRKASGPDTQYF. The CDR3 DNA is TGTGCCAGTACGAGGAAGGCTAGCGGGCCAGATACGCAGTATTTT.

This sequence joins TRBV5-6 and TRBJ1-1; possible D gene TRBD1, 6 bases. There are 17 residues in the CDR3. Trimming left V 4 bases short and J 6 bases short, with 25 bases between. Germline assignment: CDR1 SGHDT and CDR2 YYEEEE. As DNA, the CDR3 is TGTGCCAGCAGCCGGGTGGGGGCCGGGCTTAAACTGGCTGAAGCTTTCTTT. This gives the protein CASSRVGAGLKLAEAFF.

Comments on this clone: One junction end disagrees with the germline gene, perhaps due to a read error. J is TRBJ2-1 and V is TRBV5-1; no reliable D call. The CDR3 runs to 12 residues. Germline V CDR1 and CDR2: SGHRS, YFSETQ. The CDR3 sequence: CASSLVSNKQFF. CDR3 nucleotide sequence: TGCGCCAGCAGCTTGGTCAGCAATAAGCAGTTCTTC.

For the CDR3, the DNA is TGTGCCAGCAGGACAGGGGGCAATCAGCCCCAGCATTTT. Its protein product is CASRTGGNQPQHF. The rearrangement links TRBV6-1 to TRBJ1-5; 8 bases are a match to TRBD1. The CDR3 is made up of 13 amino acids. With 6 bases clipped from V and 2 bases from J, the junction kept 0 bases outside the gene matches. CDR1 and CDR2 (germline): MNHNS, SASEGT.

Only one count was recorded for this clone. The chain employs TRBV18 and TRBJ2-7; 11 positions agree with TRBD1. After removal of 4 bases from V and 2 bases from J, the junction contained 4 bases not matched to a gene. CDR1 and CDR2 from the germline V gene are KGHSH and LQKENI. The CDR3 totals 15 residues. The CDR3 DNA reads as TGTGCCAGCTCACAACCGGGACAGGGGGCCTACGAGCAGTACTTC. Its translation is CASSQPGQGAYEQYF. Supplemented by reference TRBV18 and TRBJ2-7, the full variable domain reads NAGVMQNPRHLVRRRGQEARLRCSPMKGHSHVYWYRQLPEEGLKFMVYLQKENIIDESGMPKERFSAEFPKEGPSILRIQQVVRGDSAAYFCASSQPGQGAYEQYFGPGTRLTVT.

The chain links TRBV7-2 to TRBJ1-2; possible D gene TRBD1, 6 bases. Trimming cost V 5 bases and J 8 bases, with 27 bases left between them. The CDR3 loop spans 17 amino acids. Germline CDR1 and CDR2: SGHTA and FQGNSA. For the CDR3, the DNA is TGTGCCAGCAGCCTGTCCTCAATGTCGGGGAGAAGGGGGGGCTACACCTTC. As protein: CASSLSSMSGRRGGYTF.

The rearrangement uses TRBV11-3 and TRBJ2-5, with 7 bases matching TRBD1. The J segment lost 4 bases and the V segment lost 4 bases, leaving 9 bases of the junction unmatched. Germline CDR1 and CDR2: SGHNT and YENEEA. This CDR3 has 15 amino acids. The CDR3 spells CASSSGGSGLETQYF. The CDR3 DNA reads as TGTGCCAGCAGCTCAGGGGGATCTGGTCTAGAGACCCAGTACTTC.

The chain recombines TRBV18 with TRBJ2-7; D is possibly TRBD2 (5 bases). Trimming took off 0 bases at V and 6 bases at J, with 15 bases between the two ends. The CDR3 is made up of 15 amino acids. Germline values: CDR1 KGHSH, CDR2 LQKENI. Here the CDR3 reads CASSPPPGMAGEQYF. In DNA form, the CDR3 reads TGTGCCAGCTCACCACCCCCGGGGATGGCGGGCGAGCAGTACTTC.

V and J are TRBV5-6 and TRBJ2-7, with 8 bases lining up with TRBD1. The junction had 6 bases not matched to a gene; V was cut back by 3 bases and J by 4 bases. From germline, CDR1 is SGHDT and CDR2 YYEEEE. The CDR3 extends over 14 amino acids. This CDR3 reads CASSSYRGAYEQYF. In DNA form, the CDR3 reads TGTGCCAGCAGCTCCTACAGGGGGGCATACGAGCAGTACTTC.

To note about this clone: The sample contains more than one DNA sequence encoding this CDR3. The rearrangement joins TRBV5-1 to TRBJ1-6; the D is unclear. The CDR3 covers 14 residues. Germline assignment: CDR1 SGHRS and CDR2 YFSETQ. V was pared by 0 bases and J by 6 bases, with 7 bases between. CDR3 sequence reads: CASSLGRGNSPLHF. The CDR3 coding sequence is TGCGCCAGCAGCTTGGGCCGTGGTAATTCACCCCTCCACTTT.

This chain links TRBV10-3 with TRBJ2-3; 10 bases fit TRBD2. The junction had 5 bases not matched to a gene; V was cut back by 2 bases and J by 6 bases. This CDR3 is 15 amino acids long. Per germline, CDR1 ENHRY and CDR2 SYGVKD. Here the CDR3 reads CAISEASGSGDTQYF. CDR3 nucleotide sequence: TGTGCCATCAGTGAGGCTAGCGGGAGTGGGGATACGCAGTATTTT.

The rearrangement links TRBV7-2 to TRBJ2-7; D not resolved. The CDR3 is 14 amino acids. Germline CDR1 and CDR2: SGHTA and FQGNSA. V gave up 1 base and J gave up 5 bases, with 12 bases separating them. The CDR3 DNA sequence: TGTGCCAGCAGCTTAGGGCCGTTACGTGACGAGCAGTACTTC. This translates into CASSLGPLRDEQYF. The full variable domain, its missing parts supplied by reference TRBV7-2 and TRBJ2-7, is GAGVSQSPSNKVTEKGKDVELRCDPISGHTALYWYRQSLGQGLEFLIYFQGNSAPDKSGLPSDRFSAERTGGSVSTLTIQRTQQEDSAVYLCASSLGPLRDEQYFGPGTRLTVT.